This TCR beta chain was sequenced for a study of T cell changes during pregnancy in multiple sclerosis. The ends lost 5 bases at V and 3 bases at J; junction bases unmatched: 3. There are 13 residues in the CDR3. Germline V gives CDR1 SGHAT, CDR2 FQNNGV. Using immunoSEQ multiplex PCR, the repertoire was profiled, and TCRdb retains in-frame clones only, with some absent. Of just under 65,000 clones listed, roughly 89% are singletons. With regard to this clone: This same CDR3 is encoded by further DNA sequences in the sample.

The starting material was peripheral blood, obtained in the third trimester of pregnancy. The TCR comes from a female donor in good health, enrolled as a control in a pregnancy study. The chain combines TRBV11-2 with TRBJ1-2; TRBD1 matches 7 bases. CDR3 in DNA: TGTGCCAGCAGCCCAGGACAGGACTATGGCTACACCTTC. As protein: CASSPGQDYGYTF.